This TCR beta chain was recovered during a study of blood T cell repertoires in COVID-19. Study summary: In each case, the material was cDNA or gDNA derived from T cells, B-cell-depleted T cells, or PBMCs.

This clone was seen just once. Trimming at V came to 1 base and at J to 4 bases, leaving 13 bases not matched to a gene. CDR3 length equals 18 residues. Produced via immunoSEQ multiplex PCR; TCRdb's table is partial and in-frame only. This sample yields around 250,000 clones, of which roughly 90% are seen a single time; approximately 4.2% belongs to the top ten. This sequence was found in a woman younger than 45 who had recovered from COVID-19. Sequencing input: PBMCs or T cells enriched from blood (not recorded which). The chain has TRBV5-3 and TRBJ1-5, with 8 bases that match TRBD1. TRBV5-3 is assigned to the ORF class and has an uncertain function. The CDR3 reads CARSLIASGQVTNQPQHF. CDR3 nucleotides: TGTGCCAGAAGCTTGATCGCCTCGGGACAGGTTACTAATCAGCCCCAGCATTTT.